A selection of T cell receptor beta chains follows, all from one sample in a study of T cells expressing NK-cell markers. TCRdb re-called the 5' RACE reads and catalogs CDR3 proteins one per entry, DNA excluded. This sample's table reports about 460,000 distinct CDR3 sequences. The material sequenced was blood T cells: a sorted CD56 or NKG2C T cell subset, CD4+ or CD8+ T cells, or bulk PBMC T cells (not recorded which). The receptor source for this set is a woman aged 50 to 60 in good health. Both conserved end residues are part of each CDR3.

j_gene: TRBJ1-1
v_gene: TRBV12-3/TRBV12-4
CDR3aa: CASTGSGNTEAFF

j_gene: TRBJ2-1
v_gene: TRBV5-1
CDR3aa: CASTRVKRGSSYNEQFF

j_gene: TRBJ2-1
v_gene: TRBV6-2/TRBV6-3
CDR3aa: CASSGTSGRSSEQFF

j_gene: TRBJ1-5
v_gene: TRBV12-5
CDR3aa: CASGLAGQGLGQPQHF

j_gene: TRBJ2-5
v_gene: TRBV7-6
CDR3aa: CASSPGDKETQYF

j_gene: TRBJ1-4
v_gene: TRBV7-9
CDR3aa: CASSLRDLTEKLFF

j_gene: TRBJ2-1
v_gene: TRBV5-1
CDR3aa: CASSFDRGHPSYNEQFF

j_gene: TRBJ2-6
v_gene: TRBV10-3
CDR3aa: CAIRDLTGANVLTF

j_gene: TRBJ2-7
v_gene: TRBV7-2
CDR3aa: CASSFTSIEQYF

j_gene: TRBJ2-1
v_gene: TRBV18
CDR3aa: CASSPPPASYNEQFF

j_gene: TRBJ2-3
v_gene: TRBV5-1
CDR3aa: CASSLGDSTDTQYF

j_gene: TRBJ2-1
v_gene: TRBV12-5
CDR3aa: CASGFSELDEQFF

j_gene: TRBJ2-4
v_gene: TRBV6-5
CDR3aa: CASTDRGKGNIQYF

j_gene: TRBJ2-3
v_gene: TRBV20-1
CDR3aa: CSAAVVGMSTDTQYF

j_gene: TRBJ2-3
v_gene: TRBV7-9
CDR3aa: CASSTKVAMRVDTQYF

j_gene: TRBJ1-5
v_gene: TRBV6-2/TRBV6-3
CDR3aa: CASRQDRARDQPQHF

j_gene: TRBJ2-7
v_gene: TRBV10-3
CDR3aa: CAISGSIAGQTYEQYF

j_gene: TRBJ1-1
v_gene: TRBV25-1
CDR3aa: CASSPPDQRGAFF

j_gene: TRBJ2-2
v_gene: TRBV6-6
CDR3aa: CAVGGGSLFPGELFF

j_gene: TRBJ1-2
v_gene: TRBV12-3/TRBV12-4
CDR3aa: CASSLVRGPGGYTF

j_gene: TRBJ2-1
v_gene: TRBV9
CDR3aa: CASSEGGGLSREQFF

j_gene: TRBJ2-7
v_gene: TRBV29-1
CDR3aa: CSVAPRSGVTPTYEQYF

j_gene: TRBJ1-1
v_gene: TRBV12-3/TRBV12-4
CDR3aa: CASSPTRGRNTEAFF

j_gene: TRBJ1-5
v_gene: TRBV2
CDR3aa: CASSARTGDGQPQHF

j_gene: TRBJ2-4
v_gene: TRBV2
CDR3aa: CASNPPLEGLRVKNIQYF

j_gene: TRBJ2-3
v_gene: TRBV6-4
CDR3aa: CASSAQPFGGGDTQYF

j_gene: TRBJ2-5
v_gene: TRBV28
CDR3aa: CASSNAIGEETQYF

j_gene: TRBJ2-5
v_gene: TRBV7-2
CDR3aa: CASRHYWAGVGETQYF

j_gene: TRBJ2-3
v_gene: TRBV6-5
CDR3aa: CASSADYSTDTQYF

j_gene: TRBJ1-1
v_gene: TRBV12-3/TRBV12-4
CDR3aa: CATSPWGGEDTEAFF

j_gene: TRBJ2-1
v_gene: TRBV6-2/TRBV6-3
CDR3aa: CASSYPIAGRYNEQFF

j_gene: TRBJ2-1
v_gene: TRBV20-1
CDR3aa: CSASALALSYNEQFF